The 24 T cell receptor beta chains in this list originate from one sample, sequenced in a study of CD8 T cells in ankylosing spondylitis. Each CDR3 protein gets one entry after TCRdb re-called the 5' RACE reads with MiXCR. Here the sample spans 300,000 to 350,000 distinct CDR3 sequences, around a tenth being singletons. Material: blood, either unsorted or a sorted T cell fraction (not recorded which). These receptors were obtained from a female donor with ankylosing spondylitis or in good health (not recorded which).

This clonotype was counted at least ten times. DNA of the CDR3: TGTGCCAGCAGAGTAGGACTAGCGATCACAGATACGCAGTATTTT. This sequence encodes CASRVGLAITDTQYF. The genes are TRBV27 and TRBJ2-3, with 9 bases fitting TRBD2. The CDR3 covers 15 residues. V lost 6 bases to trimming and J lost 2 bases; unmatched junction nucleotides: 6. CDR1 is MNHEY and CDR2 is SMNVEV in the germline V gene (reference sequence).

The sample holds many counts of this clonotype. This chain uses TRBV3-1 with TRBJ1-2, with D tentatively TRBD1 (5 bases). CDR3 length: 14 residues. V gave up 0 bases and J gave up 10 bases, with 15 bases separating them. The germline CDR1 and CDR2 sequences are LGHDT and YNNKEL (reference sequence). CDR3 in DNA: TGTGCCAGCAGCCAAGACAGGGAAGGCAGAGTCTACACCTTC. It codes for CASSQDREGRVYTF.

This clonotype was seen at least ten times. The rearrangement uses TRBV6-1 and TRBJ1-4; no definite D call. The CDR3 extends over 14 amino acids. The germline gives CDR1 MNHNS, CDR2 SASEGT. V was shortened by 7 bases and J by 0 bases, with 9 bases between the two germline ends. The CDR3 loop is CASKARATNEKLFF. The CDR3 coding sequence is TGTGCCAGCAAGGCAAGAGCAACTAATGAAAAACTGTTTTTT.

The chain uses TRBV7-9 and TRBJ2-3; D is unresolved. The CDR3 runs 12 residues. Trimming cost V 5 bases and J 5 bases, with 8 bases left between them. Germline values: CDR1 SEHNR, CDR2 FQNEAQ (reference sequence). The CDR3 nucleotides read TGTGCCAGCAGCACAGCTATAGATACGCAGTATTTT. It yields the protein CASSTAIDTQYF.

This clonotype was counted ten times or more. The gene calls are TRBV9 and TRBJ2-2, with unresolved D. V lost 2 bases, J lost 5 bases, and 7 bases lay in between. The CDR3 sequence is 13 residues long. Germline assignment: CDR1 SGDLS and CDR2 YYNGEE. The CDR3 here is CASSVISTGELFF. For the CDR3, the DNA is TGTGCCAGCAGCGTTATTTCGACCGGGGAGCTGTTTTTT.

This clonotype was detected ten times or more. The J gene is TRBJ2-2, the V gene TRBV7-2; 8 bases align to TRBD2. Trimming cost V 4 bases and J 4 bases; bases outside gene matches: 8. Germline V gives CDR1 SGHTA, CDR2 FQGNSA. The CDR3 consists of 16 residues. In DNA, the CDR3 is TGTGCCAGCAGCTCCGTTATAGCGGGGAGCACCGGGGAGCTGTTTTTT. It specifies CASSSVIAGSTGELFF.

This clonotype was recorded at least ten times. The rearrangement uses TRBV5-1 and TRBJ2-5; TRBD1 agrees at 7 bases. Germline CDR1 and CDR2: SGHRS and YFSETQ. The CDR3 extends over 13 amino acids. Trimming took 4 bases from V and 5 from J; bases not matched to a gene: 5. Written as DNA, the CDR3 is TGCGCCAGCAGCGACACAGGGGTGGAGACCCAGTACTTC. Translated, it gives CASSDTGVETQYF.

This clonotype showed up many times. The V gene is TRBV24-1, the J gene TRBJ1-2; perhaps TRBD1 as D (5 bases). Germline V lookup: CDR1 KGHDR, CDR2 SFDVKD. The germline V and J ends were trimmed by 3 bases and 11 bases, with 12 bases remaining between them. CDR3 length: 12 amino acids. CDR3 region: CATSDRDSSYTF. As DNA, the CDR3 is TGTGCCACCAGTGATAGAGACAGTTCGTACACCTTC.

In this sample, this clonotype turned up many times. In DNA, the CDR3 is TGTGCCAGTAGTGCCCCAAAGGGCCCCGTCGATCAGGGCTACACCTTC. It is translated as CASSAPKGPVDQGYTF. The rearrangement links TRBV19 to TRBJ1-2, with unresolved D. This CDR3 is built from 16 residues. Germline V gene lookup returns CDR1 LNHDA and CDR2 SQIVND (reference sequence). V dropped 5 bases and J dropped 8 bases, with 24 bases sitting between them.

This clonotype was counted many times. The rearrangement links TRBV5-1 to TRBJ2-3; 7 bases are shared with TRBD1. After removal of 5 bases from V and 0 bases from J, the junction contained 9 bases not matched to a gene. This CDR3 is built from 16 residues. In germline, CDR1 is SGHRS, CDR2 YFSETQ. The CDR3 nucleotides are TGCGCCAGCAGGAACCTCCCGGGACAGAGCACAGATACGCAGTATTTT. Its translation: CASRNLPGQSTDTQYF.

This clonotype was counted only a few times. V is TRBV15 and J is TRBJ2-2; the match to TRBD2 covers 7 bases. The V gene end was trimmed by 6 bases and the J gene end by 3 bases; junction bases not matched to a gene: 13. The CDR3 runs to 17 residues. The V gene's germline CDR1 is LNHNV and CDR2 YYDKDF (reference sequence). This CDR3 reads CATSKLRAGTHTGELFF. The CDR3 bases are TGTGCCACCAGTAAGCTAAGAGCGGGAACCCACACCGGGGAGCTGTTTTTT.

This clonotype was counted a few times. The chain carries TRBV30 and TRBJ1-2, with D possibly being TRBD1 (6 bases). CDR1 is GTSNPN and CDR2 is SVGIG in the germline V gene (reference sequence). The CDR3 extends over 17 amino acids. Trimming removed 2 bases at V and 4 bases at J, with 23 bases between. CDR3 in amino acids: CAWSPRPSRGWAYGYTF. CDR3 DNA: TGTGCCTGGAGTCCTCGCCCCAGCAGGGGTTGGGCCTATGGCTACACCTTC.

About this clonotype: This may be a read error, as it is one base from a much larger clone. This chain uses TRBV5-5 with TRBJ1-2, with unresolved D. The CDR3 is 16 amino acids. Germline values: CDR1 SGHKS, CDR2 YYEKEE (reference sequence). The CDR3 loop reads CASSPTHTSSLYGDTF. CDR3 bases: TGTGCCAGCAGCCCCACCCACACATCTAGCCTCTATGGCGACACCTTC. Filled out from reference TRBV5-5 and TRBJ1-2, the complete variable domain reads DAGVTQSPTHLIKTRGQQVTLRCSPISGHKSVSWYQQVLGQGPQFIFQYYEKEERGRGNFPDRFSARQFPNYSSELNVNALLLGDSALYLCASSPTHTSSLYGDTFGSGTRLTVV.

This clonotype was counted between two and nine times. The V gene is TRBV5-1, the J gene TRBJ1-1; 7 positions agree with TRBD1. Germline-derived CDR1 and CDR2 are SGHRS and YFSETQ. The junction had 8 bases not matched to a gene; V was cut back by 4 bases and J by 11 bases. There are 12 residues in the CDR3. Written as DNA, the CDR3 is TGCGCCAGCAGCCCCGACAGGGAGGCGGCTTTCTTT. This codes for CASSPDREAAFF.

V is TRBV10-1 and J is TRBJ1-1; unclear D gene. This CDR3 contains 12 residues. Germline values: CDR1 WNHNN, CDR2 SYGVQD (reference sequence). V lost 0 bases to trimming and J lost 1 base, with 0 bases between them. This chain's CDR3 is CASSESNTEAFF. DNA of the CDR3: TGCGCCAGCAGTGAGTCGAACACTGAAGCTTTCTTT.

This clonotype was detected ten times or more. The chain links TRBV28 to TRBJ1-6; D uncertain. With 7 bases removed from V and 4 bases from J, the gap between germline ends came to 8 bases. CDR3 size: 13 residues. Germline V CDR1 and CDR2: MDHEN, SYDVKM. In nucleotides, the CDR3 is TGTGCCAGCAATGGGAATTATAATTCACCCCTCCACTTT. Encoded protein: CASNGNYNSPLHF.

This clonotype was counted many times. The V and J genes are TRBV24-1 and TRBJ2-3, with D hard to call. The CDR3 contains 16 residues. Trimming shortened V by 1 base and J by 2 bases, and 12 bases separated the two germline ends. Germline V gives CDR1 KGHDR, CDR2 SFDVKD. The CDR3 is CATSDLTGSSTDTQYF. CDR3 bases: TGTGCCACCAGTGATTTAACGGGTAGTTCCACAGATACGCAGTATTTT.

The chain is built from TRBV28 and TRBJ2-5; 8 bases map to TRBD1. CDR3 size: 13 residues. Trimming cost V 6 bases and J 7 bases; bases outside gene matches: 7. Germline loops: CDR1 MDHEN, CDR2 SYDVKM. CDR3 sequence: CASSLQGVGTQYF. The CDR3 DNA sequence: TGTGCCAGCAGCCTACAGGGGGTTGGGACCCAGTACTTC.

This clonotype was found many times. The V call is TRBV6-1, the J call TRBJ2-7; no definite D call. V gave up 6 bases and J gave up 1 base, with 10 bases separating them. The length of the CDR3 is 13 residues. CDR1 is MNHNS and CDR2 is SASEGT in the germline V gene. The DNA of the CDR3 is TGTGCCAGCAGACCCTTTGCTTCCTACGAGCAGTACTTC. Amino acid sequence: CASRPFASYEQYF.

This clonotype was recorded at least ten times. V is TRBV9 and J is TRBJ2-1; D ambiguous. CDR1 is SGDLS, CDR2 YYNGEE, per germline. The CDR3 has 15 residues. The V gene lost 7 bases and the J gene lost 0 bases, with 14 bases spanning the gap. The CDR3 nucleotides are TGTGCCAGCGCGCCAGGCCAAAGCTCCTACAATGAGCAGTTCTTC. Its protein product is CASAPGQSSYNEQFF.

The V call is TRBV5-1, the J call TRBJ2-6; D is undetermined. The V end was cut by 0 bases, the J end by 0 bases, with 4 bases between. The CDR3 is 15 amino acids. Germline V CDR1 and CDR2: SGHRS, YFSETQ. The CDR3 nucleotides read TGCGCCAGCAGCTTGGACGCCTCTGGGGCCAACGTCCTGACTTTC. This codes for CASSLDASGANVLTF. The variable domain in full, completed from reference TRBV5-1 and TRBJ2-6, reads KAGVTQTPRYLIKTRGQQVTLSCSPISGHRSVSWYQQTPGQGLQFLFEYFSETQRNKGNFPGRFSGRQFSNSRSEMNVSTLELGDSALYLCASSLDASGANVLTFGAGSRLTVL.

This clonotype was picked up many times. The chain joins TRBV20-1 to TRBJ2-7; possibly TRBD1 for D (6 bases). From germline, CDR1 is DFQATT and CDR2 SNEGSKA (reference sequence). The V end lost 0 bases, the J end lost 0 bases, and 18 bases lay between the germline ends. The CDR3 is 17 residues long. In DNA form, the CDR3 reads TGCAGTGCTAGAGATCAACTGGGACAAGGTAGCTCCTACGAGCAGTACTTC. Its protein is CSARDQLGQGSSYEQYF.

This clonotype has at least ten counts. V gene TRBV12-3 or TRBV12-4 combines with J gene TRBJ2-6, with TRBD2 matching 7 bases. V gave up 3 bases and J gave up 0 bases; unmatched junction bases: 8. CDR3 length: 18 residues. CDR3 protein: CASSLSGGLSSGANVLTF. CDR3 sequence (DNA): TGTGCCAGCAGTTTGTCGGGGGGACTTAGCTCTGGGGCCAACGTCCTGACTTTC.

This clonotype was recorded only once. V usage is TRBV29-1 and J usage is TRBJ1-3, with D possibly TRBD1 on 6 matching bases. This CDR3 is built from 14 residues. V lost 6 bases and J lost 0, with 12 bases in between. CDR1 is SQVTM and CDR2 is ANQGSEA in the germline V gene. CDR3 residues: CSVGGGISGNTIYF. CDR3 coding DNA: TGCAGCGTCGGAGGGGGAATCTCTGGAAACACCATATATTTT.